Listed here are 28 T cell receptor beta chains from one sample, sequenced in a study of blood T cell repertoires in COVID-19. Assay used: immunoSEQ multiplex PCR; TCRdb lists only in-frame clones, some missing. The table lists 300,000 or so clones, around 86% of them singletons. Sequencing was done on a sample of PBMCs or T cells enriched from blood (not recorded which). Receptors originate from a woman between 40 and 50 years old with acute COVID-19.

The chain carries TRBV12-3 or TRBV12-4 and TRBJ1-2; D gene unclear. There are 12 residues in the CDR3. Trimming took off 4 bases at V and 7 bases at J, with 10 bases between the two ends. Here the CDR3 DNA reads TGTGCCAGCAGTTCCCCATCCGGTGGCTACACCTTC. It specifies CASSSPSGGYTF.

The chain joins TRBV6-5 to TRBJ2-7; D is possibly TRBD1 (7 bases). The V end lost 5 bases, the J end lost 3 bases, and 17 bases lay between the germline ends. The CDR3 length is 15 residues. The germline V gene has CDR1 MNHEY and CDR2 SVGAGI. The CDR3 protein is CASSREYRGFYEQYF. CDR3 DNA: TGTGCCAGCAGTCGGGAGTACAGGGGCTTCTACGAGCAGTACTTC.

The rearrangement joins TRBV9 to TRBJ2-2; unclear D gene. Trimming removed 4 bases from V and 1 base from J, with 5 bases in between. Germline CDR1 and CDR2: SGDLS and YYNGEE. The CDR3 has 13 residues. The CDR3 coding sequence is TGTGCCAGCAGCCAGGAGAACACCGGGGAGCTGTTTTTT. It specifies CASSQENTGELFF.

The count of this clone is one. V is TRBV5-1 and J is TRBJ2-4; perhaps TRBD2 as D (6 bases). Trimming took off 4 bases at V and 6 bases at J, with 20 bases between the two ends. Germline-derived CDR1 and CDR2 are SGHRS and YFSETQ. The length of the CDR3 is 16 residues. CDR3 protein: CASSLRPMGEANIQYF. Here the CDR3 DNA reads TGCGCCAGCAGCCTCCGTCCGATGGGGGAGGCAAACATTCAGTACTTC.

The CDR3 DNA follows: TGTGCCAGCAGTTCGACAGGGTCTGACTATGGCTACACCTTC. Encoded protein: CASSSTGSDYGYTF. V is TRBV28 and J is TRBJ1-2; 7 positions agree with TRBD1. CDR3 length: 14 amino acids. In germline, CDR1 is MDHEN, CDR2 SYDVKM. The V segment lost 4 bases and the J segment 3 bases; nucleotides outside the gene matches: 5.

This chain uses TRBV6-1 with TRBJ2-7; TRBD1 matches 10 bases. Germline assignment: CDR1 MNHNS and CDR2 SASEGT. The CDR3 is 15 residues long. V gave up 3 bases and J gave up 5 bases; unmatched junction bases: 7. The CDR3 DNA sequence: TGTGCCAGCAGTGAGGTGGGACAGGGGTTCAACGAGCAGTACTTC. Its protein is CASSEVGQGFNEQYF.

This chain links TRBV6-5 with TRBJ1-4, with D possibly TRBD1 on 6 matching bases. CDR3 size: 15 residues. Germline V gene sequence: CDR1 MNHEY, CDR2 SVGAGI. V was shortened by 8 bases and J by 2 bases, with 15 bases between the two germline ends. DNA for the CDR3: TGTGCCAGCCGGGTACAGGGTTGGACTAATGAAAAACTGTTTTTT. Its protein is CASRVQGWTNEKLFF.

The V call is TRBV21-1, the J call TRBJ1-2; the listed D gene, TRBD1, was not tested against the DNA. TRBV21-1 corresponds to a pseudogene. There are 17 residues in the CDR3. The DNA of the CDR3 is TGTGCCAGCAGCTATGACGTTTGGCATGGGACAGACTATGGCTACACCTTC. This translates into CASSYDVWHGTDYGYTF.

The V gene is TRBV7-8, the J gene TRBJ2-7, with D possibly being TRBD1 or TRBD2 (7 bases each). Trimming removed 5 bases from V and 7 bases from J, with 27 bases in between. The CDR3 covers 17 residues. The V gene's germline CDR1 is SGHVS and CDR2 FQNEAQ. The CDR3 loop reads CASSRGRGLTGTDEQYF. DNA of the CDR3: TGTGCCAGCAGCCGAGGGAGGGGGCTTACGGGAACAGATGAGCAGTACTTC.

The chain carries TRBV19 and TRBJ2-1; 12 nucleotides agree with TRBD2. Looked up from germline, CDR1 is LNHDA and CDR2 is SQIVND (reference sequence). The CDR3 is 13 residues long. The trim removed 6 bases at V and 10 bases at J, leaving 4 bases unmatched. The CDR3 loop is CASRTSGSREQFF. As DNA, the CDR3 is TGTGCCAGTAGGACTAGCGGGAGTCGAGAGCAGTTCTTC.

J is TRBJ2-5 and V is TRBV11-2, with D possibly matching TRBD1 (5 bases). This CDR3 contains 16 residues. Germline lookup yields CDR1 SGHAT and CDR2 FQNNGV. V lost 5 bases to trimming and J lost 1 base, with 17 bases between them. CDR3: CASSIGRESFQETQYF. CDR3 bases: TGTGCCAGCAGCATAGGCAGGGAAAGCTTCCAAGAGACCCAGTACTTC.

This chain links TRBV5-6 with TRBJ1-1, with D unresolved. The CDR3 loop spans 14 amino acids. Looked up from germline, CDR1 is SGHDT and CDR2 is YYEEEE. V dropped 4 bases and J dropped 1 base, with 11 bases sitting between them. The CDR3 spells CASSPKNGNTEAFF. The CDR3 nucleotides are TGTGCCAGCAGCCCAAAAAACGGGAACACTGAAGCTTTCTTT.

The count of this clone is one. The rearrangement links TRBV6-5 to TRBJ1-6; no clear D gene. Germline CDR1 is MNHEY and CDR2 is SVGAGI. Trimming stripped 2 bases from V and 6 bases from J, with 8 bases between. The CDR3 extends over 14 amino acids. Here the CDR3 reads CASSYGGSNSPLHF. DNA of the CDR3: TGTGCCAGCAGTTACGGAGGGAGTAATTCACCCCTCCACTTT.

The chain recombines TRBV7-2 with TRBJ1-2; D not certain. Trimming left V 1 base short and J 4 bases short, with 10 bases between. CDR1 SGHTA and CDR2 FQGNSA come from the germline V gene. The CDR3 runs 14 residues. This chain's CDR3 is CASSLDPLSYGYTF. The CDR3 DNA reads as TGTGCCAGCAGCTTAGATCCGTTATCCTATGGCTACACCTTC.

This clone was counted between two and nine times. The J gene is TRBJ1-1, the V gene TRBV18; no clear D gene. V shed 6 bases and J shed 3 bases, with 14 bases lying between them. This CDR3 region has 14 residues. CDR1 is KGHSH and CDR2 is LQKENI in the germline V gene. The CDR3 sequence is CASSPTLGDTEAFF. DNA for the CDR3: TGTGCCAGCTCCCCTACTTTAGGAGACACTGAAGCTTTCTTT.

The chain has TRBV11-1 and TRBJ1-1, with 7 bases fitting TRBD1. Germline V gene data show CDR1 as SGHAT and CDR2 as FQDESV (reference sequence). The CDR3 totals 13 residues. V dropped 5 bases and J dropped 4; count of bases not matched to a gene: 4. The DNA for the CDR3 is TGTGCCAGCAGCAGACAGGGTGCCACTGAAGCTTTCTTT. It translates to CASSRQGATEAFF.

The chain is built from TRBV7-2 and TRBJ2-5, with 8 nucleotides matching TRBD2. This CDR3 contains 16 residues. V lost 5 bases and J lost 5; bases outside the gene matches: 13. In germline, CDR1 is SGHTA, CDR2 FQGNSA. The CDR3 reads CASSIRGTSSVETQYF. The CDR3 DNA sequence: TGTGCCAGCAGCATAAGAGGGACTAGTTCGGTCGAGACCCAGTACTTC.

The genes are TRBV4-3 and TRBJ2-3; D perhaps matches TRBD2 (6 bases). The CDR3 consists of 16 residues. The ends were cut back, 6 bases at V and 1 base at J, with 17 bases in the middle. Germline-derived CDR1 and CDR2 are LGHNA and YSLEER. The CDR3 is CASRSTILARTDTQYF. The CDR3 DNA is TGCGCCAGCAGGTCTACGATACTAGCTCGCACAGATACGCAGTATTTT.

This clone has more than one count but fewer than ten. The V and J genes are TRBV14 and TRBJ1-2, with a weak D call TRBD1 (6 bases). The germline V gene encodes CDR1 SGHDN and CDR2 FVKESK. With 0 bases removed from V and 4 bases from J, the gap between germline ends came to 12 bases. This CDR3 has 15 amino acids. Here the CDR3 reads CASSQDVTGLYGYTF. The CDR3 DNA follows: TGTGCCAGCAGCCAAGATGTCACAGGGCTCTATGGCTACACCTTC.

The chain joins TRBV3-1 (or the pseudogene TRBV3-2) to TRBJ1-2, with 8 nucleotides matching TRBD1. This CDR3 is 15 amino acids long. The V gene's germline CDR1 is LGHDT and CDR2 YNNKEL (reference sequence). V was pared by 1 base and J by 4 bases, with 5 bases of the junction left unmatched. CDR3 amino acids: CASSQGLTGGYGYTF. DNA for the CDR3: TGTGCCAGCAGCCAAGGCCTAACAGGGGGCTATGGCTACACCTTC.

The chain carries TRBV27 and TRBJ1-2; 9 bases map to TRBD1. J lost 3 bases, V lost 6 bases, and 8 bases had no gene match. The germline V gene has CDR1 MNHEY and CDR2 SMNVEV (reference sequence). The CDR3 spans 15 residues. The CDR3 region has the DNA TGTGCCAGCAGGATGAAATGGACAGGGGACTATGGCTACACCTTC. This sequence encodes CASRMKWTGDYGYTF.

This chain connects TRBV5-4 to TRBJ1-1; D possibly corresponds to TRBD1 (5 bases). Germline lookup yields CDR1 SGHNT and CDR2 YYREEE (reference sequence). V lost 3 bases, J lost 6 bases, and 15 bases lay in between. This CDR3 is built from 14 residues. The CDR3 nucleotides are TGTGCCAGCAGCTCGGCGGGGGGGGACCCTGAAGCTTTCTTT. This translates into CASSSAGGDPEAFF.

The genes are TRBV6-2 or TRBV6-3 and TRBJ2-1, with D uncertain. There are 17 residues in the CDR3. Trimming took 4 bases from V and 5 from J, leaving 21 bases between them. Germline V gene lookup returns CDR1 MNHEY and CDR2 SVGEGT. CDR3: CASSSAPGRRMHNEQFF. As DNA, the CDR3 is TGTGCCAGCAGTTCCGCCCCAGGTCGGCGAATGCACAATGAGCAGTTCTTC.

This chain joins TRBV27 and TRBJ1-5, with 12 bases that match TRBD1. The junction had 15 bases not matched to a gene; V was cut back by 7 bases and J by 5 bases. Germline lookup yields CDR1 MNHEY and CDR2 SMNVEV (reference sequence). The CDR3 spans 18 residues. In DNA, the CDR3 is TGTGCCAGCAACTTAGGGGACAGGGGGCGAAAGGGGGATCAGCCCCAGCATTTT. Translating gives CASNLGDRGRKGDQPQHF.

This clone was seen once. This chain joins TRBV5-4 and TRBJ1-2; 8 nucleotides agree with TRBD1. The CDR3 is 13 amino acids. Trimming cost V 6 bases and J 4 bases; bases outside gene matches: 5. In germline, CDR1 is SGHNT, CDR2 YYREEE (reference sequence). The CDR3 DNA sequence: TGTGCCAGCATCCCGACAGGGGCCTATGGCTACACCTTC. Translation gives CASIPTGAYGYTF.

The chain combines TRBV4-2 with TRBJ2-3; 7 bases match TRBD1. Germline-derived CDR1 and CDR2 are LGHNA and YNFKEQ. The junction had 6 bases not matched to a gene; V was cut back by 1 base and J by 5 bases. This CDR3 is built from 15 residues. CDR3 amino acids: CASSQASPGGDTQYF. The CDR3 coding sequence is TGTGCCAGCAGCCAAGCCTCTCCAGGGGGAGATACGCAGTATTTT.

J is TRBJ1-1 and V is TRBV6-5, with 12 bases that match TRBD1. The CDR3 is made up of 12 amino acids. Looked up from germline, CDR1 is MNHEY and CDR2 is SVGAGI. The junction had 4 bases not matched to a gene; V was cut back by 6 bases and J by 11 bases. The DNA for the CDR3 is TGTGCCAGCAGGGGGGACAGGGGGCTTGCTTTCTTT. It is translated as CASRGDRGLAFF.

In this sample, this clone turned up once. This chain connects TRBV2 to TRBJ1-1; tentative D call: TRBD1 (6 bases). The CDR3 covers 13 residues. The V gene lost 3 bases and the J gene lost 6 bases, with 11 bases spanning the gap. Germline CDR1 SNHLY, CDR2 FYNNEI. The CDR3 DNA is TGTGCCAGCAGTGACAGGGGAATTCCTGAAGCTTTCTTT. This gives the protein CASSDRGIPEAFF.